This T cell receptor (beta chain) was sequenced for a study of blood T cell repertoires in COVID-19. Study in general: Acute and convalescent COVID-19 specimens originated in the United States, Italy and Spain. Nucleic acid was either cDNA or gDNA, and it came from T cells, B-cell-depleted T cells, or PBMCs.

The V end was cut by 1 base, the J end by 0 bases, with 12 bases between. The CDR3 consists of 16 residues. In germline, CDR1 is SGHRS, CDR2 YFSETQ. In the study's own analysis: How many nucleated cells were present was estimated from reference gene primer amplification. Clones were sequenced by immunoSEQ multiplex PCR, and TCRdb holds only the in-frame ones, with some missing. D and trimming were read from the DNA, whereas the V and J calls and clone size are those reported in that table. The sample includes about 120,000 clones, 86% seen only once; the top ten take about 8%. The sequence was obtained from a man aged 65 to 85 who had recovered from COVID-19. The chain employs TRBV5-1 and TRBJ2-3; D is possibly TRBD1 (5 bases). The specimen sequenced was peripheral blood. In DNA form, the CDR3 reads TGCGCCAGCAGCTTGTCGGTAGGGGCTAGCACAGATACGCAGTATTTT. Its protein is CASSLSVGASTDTQYF.